These 32 T cell receptor beta chains originate from one sample sequenced in a study of response to subunit inactivated influenza vaccine. Via MiXCR, TCRdb re-called the RT-PCR reads, giving one row per CDR3 protein. The repertoire holds just under 550,000 distinct CDR3 sequences, with roughly 23% as singletons. These same records also appear under a second study, on T cells expressing NK-cell markers. That work states: 5'RACE template switching with UMIs produced the TCR beta cDNA.

This material consisted of CD4+ T cells sorted from PBMCs, taken 11 to 12 days after vaccination. Source of these receptors: a man in his fifties or sixties who received an inactivated influenza vaccine.

The chain links TRBV2 to TRBJ2-5, with no clear D. Germline V lookup: CDR1 SNHLY, CDR2 FYNNEI. V was pared by 1 base and J by 4 bases, with 16 bases between. The CDR3 spans 16 residues. Here the CDR3 reads CASSEGRTPQGETQYF. CDR3 nucleotides: TGTGCCAGCAGTGAAGGGCGAACCCCCCAAGGAGAGACCCAGTACTTC.

The chain carries TRBV11-2 and TRBJ2-1; maybe TRBD2 (6 bases). The CDR3 runs to 15 residues. Germline CDR1 SGHAT, CDR2 FQNNGV. Trimming removed 6 bases at V and 7 bases at J, with 19 bases between. CDR3 protein: CASSPRWGEVNEQFF. As DNA, the CDR3 is TGTGCCAGCAGTCCTCGCTGGGGGGAAGTAAATGAGCAGTTCTTC.

This clonotype was recorded a few times. The chain carries TRBV6-2 or TRBV6-3 and TRBJ2-6; 8 nucleotides agree with TRBD1. Germline values: CDR1 MNHEY, CDR2 SVGEGT. The length of the CDR3 is 15 residues. Trimming cost V 9 bases and J 5 bases; bases outside gene matches: 9. This CDR3 reads CASGTGVSWANVLTF. CDR3 DNA sequence: TGTGCCAGTGGGACAGGCGTAAGCTGGGCCAACGTCCTGACTTTC.

The chain links TRBV12-3 or TRBV12-4 to TRBJ2-3; D may be TRBD1 or TRBD2 (6 bases each). The length of the CDR3 is 11 residues. V lost 10 bases and J 2 bases, leaving 7 bases between the germline ends. CDR3 DNA: TGTGCCACGGGGGCCACAGATACGCAGTATTTT. Translated, it gives CATGATDTQYF.

This clonotype was counted a few times. This chain joins TRBV19 and TRBJ2-7; D call uncertain. The germline V gene has CDR1 LNHDA and CDR2 SQIVND (reference sequence). The germline V and J ends were trimmed by 3 bases and 2 bases, with 11 bases remaining between them. The CDR3 contains 14 residues. The DNA of the CDR3 is TGTGCCAGTAGTATGTCCTCTACACCCTACGAGCAGTACTTC. This codes for CASSMSSTPYEQYF.

This clonotype was seen only once. The chain is built from TRBV6-1 and TRBJ2-1; D not resolved. Trimming left V 4 bases short and J 0 bases short, with 13 bases between. CDR1 MNHNS and CDR2 SASEGT come from the germline V gene. This CDR3 region has 16 residues. CDR3 bases: TGTGCCAGCAGTGCTTCCCTCGCTAGCTCCTACAATGAGCAGTTCTTC. It translates to CASSASLASSYNEQFF.

This clonotype was counted a few times. The genes are TRBV3-1 and TRBJ1-2; D gene uncertain. Trimming stripped 1 base from V and 7 bases from J, with 19 bases between. The length of the CDR3 is 16 residues. Germline V lookup: CDR1 LGHDT, CDR2 YNNKEL (reference sequence). The CDR3 DNA is TGTGCCAGCAGCCAAGCGGTTGCGGGGAGAAATTTTGGCTACACCTTC. It is translated as CASSQAVAGRNFGYTF.

The J gene is TRBJ1-5, the V gene TRBV28, with D maybe TRBD1 (6 bases). V was trimmed by 5 bases and J by 0 bases, leaving 20 bases between them. This CDR3 contains 18 residues. Germline CDR1 is MDHEN and CDR2 is SYDVKM. This CDR3 is CASSPSYVDRSSNQPQHF. CDR3 sequence (DNA): TGTGCCAGCAGTCCCAGTTATGTCGACAGGTCTAGCAATCAGCCCCAGCATTTT.

This rearrangement joins TRBV7-9 to TRBJ2-7; perhaps TRBD1 as D (5 bases). V was clipped by 6 bases and J by 4 bases, with 13 bases between them. This CDR3 contains 13 residues. Germline assignment: CDR1 SEHNR and CDR2 FQNEAQ (reference sequence). The CDR3 protein is CASRPDTHYEQYF. CDR3 nucleotide sequence: TGTGCCAGCAGGCCGGACACCCATTACGAGCAGTACTTC.

This clonotype was found a few times. J is TRBJ2-1 and V is TRBV10-3; TRBD2 is a possible D gene (6 bases). This CDR3 has 14 residues. Germline V gene sequence: CDR1 ENHRY, CDR2 SYGVKD. CDR3 in amino acids: CASRVGGANNEQFF. As DNA, the CDR3 is TGTGCTTCCAGGGTGGGCGGGGCAAACAATGAGCAGTTCTTC.

V is TRBV24-1 and J is TRBJ2-1; TRBD2 agrees at 8 bases. CDR1 KGHDR and CDR2 SFDVKD come from the germline V gene. Germline trimming cut 7 bases from V and 1 base from J; bases unmatched to any gene: 2. This CDR3 region has 14 residues. The CDR3: CATSGGASYNEQFF. The CDR3 bases are TGTGCCACCAGCGGGGGGGCTTCCTACAATGAGCAGTTCTTC.

V is TRBV6-2 or TRBV6-3 and J is TRBJ2-7; 11 positions agree with TRBD2. The trim removed 6 bases at V and 0 bases at J, leaving 10 bases unmatched. This CDR3 has 17 amino acids. Germline-derived CDR1 and CDR2 are MNHEY and SVGEGT. CDR3 sequence: CASRDRLAGPSSYEQYF. Written as DNA, the CDR3 is TGTGCCAGCAGAGATAGACTAGCGGGGCCGAGCTCCTACGAGCAGTACTTC.

This chain links TRBV3-1 with TRBJ2-7; 8 nucleotides agree with TRBD1. Trimming at V came to 4 bases and at J to 5 bases, leaving 10 bases not matched to a gene. Per the germline V gene, CDR1 is LGHDT and CDR2 is YNNKEL (reference sequence). This CDR3 is 15 amino acids long. This CDR3 reads CASSLGTGVFHEQYF. The CDR3 DNA is TGTGCCAGCAGCCTGGGGACAGGAGTCTTCCACGAGCAGTACTTC.

This clonotype was seen a few times. V and J are TRBV28 and TRBJ2-7; D is perhaps TRBD2 (5 bases). Germline CDR1 reads MDHEN; CDR2 reads SYDVKM. Trimming cost V 4 bases and J 4 bases, with 8 bases left between them. The length of the CDR3 is 12 residues. The DNA for the CDR3 is TGTGCCAGCAGTTCGGGGTGGTACGAGCAGTACTTC. This encodes CASSSGWYEQYF.

The table lists this clonotype with a few counts. The chain uses TRBV30 and TRBJ2-2, with D hard to call. CDR1 and CDR2 (germline): GTSNPN, SVGIG (reference sequence). This CDR3 region has 13 residues. V was clipped by 0 bases and J by 6 bases, with 8 bases between them. The CDR3 DNA follows: TGTGCCTGGAGTGTTGGTCCTCCCGGGGAGCTGTTTTTT. Translated: CAWSVGPPGELFF.

The V gene is TRBV5-6, the J gene TRBJ2-2; unclear D gene. The CDR3 consists of 15 residues. The V end lost 1 base, the J end lost 4 bases, and 11 bases lay between the germline ends. The V gene's germline CDR1 is SGHDT and CDR2 YYEEEE. In nucleotides, the CDR3 is TGTGCCAGCAGCTTGTTAGTCACTTCCACCGGGGAGCTGTTTTTT. This translates into CASSLLVTSTGELFF.

This clonotype was detected a few times. J is TRBJ2-3 and V is TRBV6-1, with D possibly TRBD2 on 5 matching bases. The CDR3 covers 15 residues. V was clipped by 7 bases and J by 1 base, with 15 bases between them. Germline CDR1 and CDR2: MNHNS and SASEGT. For the CDR3, the DNA is TGTGCCAGCAAATGGAGCGGAAGTCGCACAGATACGCAGTATTTT. Its protein is CASKWSGSRTDTQYF.

This clonotype came up once. The chain carries TRBV20-1 and TRBJ2-3; 11 bases align to TRBD2. This CDR3 has 15 residues. Germline V CDR1 and CDR2: DFQATT, SNEGSKA (reference sequence). J was trimmed by 2 bases and V by 6 bases; bases with no gene match: 7. The CDR3: CSALGTSGPTDTQYF. For the CDR3, the DNA is TGCAGTGCCCTCGGGACTAGCGGTCCCACAGATACGCAGTATTTT.

In its sample, this clonotype was seen once. The rearrangement joins TRBV7-2 to TRBJ2-1; D is unclear. V was pared by 5 bases and J by 11 bases, with 13 bases between. The CDR3 consists of 12 residues. CDR1 and CDR2 from the germline V gene are SGHTA and FQGNSA. CDR3 residues: CASSGDGFQQFF. The CDR3 DNA reads as TGTGCCAGCAGCGGTGACGGATTCCAGCAGTTCTTC.

This clonotype was picked up a small number of times. The chain employs TRBV20-1 and TRBJ1-5; weak D call: TRBD1 (6 bases). In germline, CDR1 is DFQATT, CDR2 SNEGSKA (reference sequence). V lost 3 bases, J lost 6 bases, and 21 bases lay in between. The CDR3 is 16 amino acids. CDR3 nucleotide sequence: TGCAGTGCTAGTAAGCCAAGGGGGACATTCTTTCAGCCCCAGCATTTT. Amino acid sequence: CSASKPRGTFFQPQHF.

This clonotype was found a few times. The chain is built from TRBV27 and TRBJ2-1, with 7 bases lining up with TRBD1. Per germline, CDR1 MNHEY and CDR2 SMNVEV (reference sequence). J was trimmed by 4 bases and V by 5 bases; bases with no gene match: 5. CDR3 length equals 14 residues. In nucleotides, the CDR3 is TGTGCCAGCAGTCCCTGGGACAGATACAATGAGCAGTTCTTC. This encodes CASSPWDRYNEQFF.

This clonotype was detected a few times. The chain joins TRBV12-3 or TRBV12-4 to TRBJ2-1, with D maybe TRBD2 (6 bases). The length of the CDR3 is 14 residues. V was shortened by 3 bases and J by 9 bases, with 15 bases between the two germline ends. The DNA for the CDR3 is TGTGCCAGCAGTTTTCATTCGGGGGTCACTGAGCAGTTCTTC. Translating it yields CASSFHSGVTEQFF.

A few counts support this clonotype. This chain joins TRBV6-1 and TRBJ2-5; TRBD1 is a possible D gene (5 bases). The CDR3 consists of 16 residues. The germline CDR1 and CDR2 sequences are MNHNS and SASEGT. V was clipped by 1 base and J by 7 bases, with 19 bases between them. This CDR3 reads CASSEVARTRLLTQYF. In DNA form, the CDR3 reads TGTGCCAGCAGTGAAGTTGCCAGGACACGCCTTTTGACCCAGTACTTC.

This clonotype occurred a few times. The rearrangement links TRBV7-2 to TRBJ2-4; 7 nucleotides agree with TRBD2. The CDR3 covers 14 residues. The germline gives CDR1 SGHTA, CDR2 FQGNSA. V shed 1 base, J shed 6 bases, and the junction held 3 bases outside the gene matches. DNA for the CDR3: TGTGCCAGCAGCTTAGGGGGGGGATCAAACATTCAGTACTTC. Protein product: CASSLGGGSNIQYF.

In this sample, this clonotype turned up a few times. The chain employs TRBV19 and TRBJ1-1, with 7 bases that match TRBD1. The CDR3 length is 15 residues. Germline trimming cut 5 bases from V and 2 bases from J; bases unmatched to any gene: 8. Germline CDR1 is LNHDA and CDR2 is SQIVND (reference sequence). CDR3 protein: CASSGIGTVNTEAFF. CDR3 DNA: TGTGCCAGTAGTGGGATCGGGACAGTAAACACTGAAGCTTTCTTT.

The rearrangement uses TRBV20-1 and TRBJ1-1; D unresolved. The CDR3 has 14 amino acids. The germline CDR1 and CDR2 sequences are DFQATT and SNEGSKA (reference sequence). Trimming removed 4 bases from V and 0 bases from J, with 12 bases in between. CDR3 region: CSATQRQLNTEAFF. The CDR3 bases are TGCAGTGCTACCCAGCGGCAGCTGAACACTGAAGCTTTCTTT.

The chain combines TRBV4-1 with TRBJ2-3; 9 bases match TRBD2. With V trimmed by 1 base and J by 1 base, 0 bases remained unmatched. The V gene's germline CDR1 is MGHRA and CDR2 YSYEKL. The CDR3 runs 15 residues. The DNA of the CDR3 is TGCGCCAGCAGCCAAGTAGCGGGGGGCACAGATACGCAGTATTTT. Translated, it gives CASSQVAGGTDTQYF.

This clonotype was seen a few times. The chain couples TRBV12-3 or TRBV12-4 to TRBJ1-4, with D uncertain. The CDR3 is made up of 13 amino acids. V was pared by 8 bases and J by 3 bases, with 10 bases between. CDR3 nucleotides: TGTGCCAGCGCCGACGGTCCTAATGAAAAACTGTTTTTT. This encodes CASADGPNEKLFF.

The DNA of the CDR3 is TGTGCCAGCAGTCAGACTTTCCTAGCGGGAGGCAGAACAGAGCAGTACTTC. Amino acids: CASSQTFLAGGRTEQYF. This chain joins TRBV28 and TRBJ2-7, with TRBD2 matching 11 bases. Per germline, CDR1 MDHEN and CDR2 SYDVKM. The CDR3 covers 17 residues. J lost 7 bases, V lost 5 bases, and 16 bases had no gene match.

This rearrangement joins TRBV6-5 to TRBJ2-3; maybe TRBD2 (7 bases). The CDR3 is 18 residues long. The V gene's germline CDR1 is MNHEY and CDR2 SVGAGI. V was shortened by 0 bases and J by 1 base, with 17 bases between the two germline ends. CDR3 residues: CASSYSSRGALRTDTQYF. DNA for the CDR3: TGTGCCAGCAGTTACTCGAGTCGGGGGGCCTTGCGCACAGATACGCAGTATTTT.

V and J are TRBV10-3 and TRBJ1-5; D is uncertain. Germline values: CDR1 ENHRY, CDR2 SYGVKD. V was shortened by 4 bases and J by 4 bases, with 11 bases between the two germline ends. The CDR3 is made up of 14 amino acids. The CDR3 sequence: CAISVGRENQPQHF. The CDR3 region has the DNA TGTGCCATCAGTGTGGGTCGAGAGAATCAGCCCCAGCATTTT.

The rearrangement links TRBV6-2 or TRBV6-3 to TRBJ1-1, with 10 bases identical to TRBD1. V gave up 4 bases and J gave up 1 base; unmatched junction bases: 18. The CDR3 is 20 amino acids. Looked up from germline, CDR1 is MNHEY and CDR2 is SVGEGT. In DNA form, the CDR3 reads TGTGCCAGCAGTTCTCCACCCCTCGGGACAGGGGAGGAGTGGAACACTGAAGCTTTCTTT. It translates to CASSSPPLGTGEEWNTEAFF.